A selection of T cell receptor beta chains follows, all from one sample in a study of T cells in Graves' hyperthyroidism and ophthalmopathy. TCRdb redid the calling of the multiplex PCR reads with MiXCR, one entry per CDR3 protein. The sample lists more than 500,000 distinct CDR3 sequences; approximately 44% were seen once. Sequencing was done on a sample of peripheral blood or thyroid tissue (not recorded which). These receptors came from an adult woman with Graves' disease, either hyperthyroidism or ophthalmopathy (not recorded which). The CDR3 runs from the conserved cysteine through the conserved F or W. The D gene is left open where the match is weak. The size entry is marked missing in some rows and otherwise reads once, few, many or a size class.

clone_size d_call j_call v_call cdr3_nt cdr3_aa
many - TRBJ1-4 TRBV25-1 TGTGCCAGCAGTGGAACTACGGCCGGGGAAAAACTGTTTTTT CASSGTTAGEKLFF
- TRBD1 TRBJ2-7 TRBV7-9 TGTGCCAGCAGTTGGACAGGGCTTTACGAGCAGTACTTC CASSWTGLYEQYF
- TRBD1 TRBJ1-5 TRBV4-1 TGCGCCAGCAGCCCTCGGGGGACAGGGGATTTCGGGGCCCAGCATTTT CASSPRGTGDFGAQHF
- TRBD2 TRBJ2-1 TRBV24-1 TGTGCCACCAGCGGGACTAGCGGGAGGGACAATGAGCAGTTCTTC CATSGTSGRDNEQFF
many TRBD1 TRBJ2-7 TRBV6-5 TGTGCCAGCAGTTACTCGACAGGGATAGTCTACGAGCAGTACTTC CASSYSTGIVYEQYF
many - TRBJ2-7 TRBV15 TGTGCCACCAGCAGGTTCATCAGTGGCGGCTACGAGCAGTACTTC CATSRFISGGYEQYF
many - TRBJ2-7 TRBV20-1 TGCAGTGCAAGGCCAGAGGGCACCGACTACGAGCAGTACTTC CSARPEGTDYEQYF
- TRBD2 TRBJ2-7 TRBV2 TGTGCCAGCAGTGAAATCGGCGCCCGGGGGGGCTCATCCTACGAGCAGTACTTC CASSEIGARGGSSYEQYF
- - TRBJ2-7 TRBV14 TGTGCCAGCAGCCAAGATCGGGCGCCTCGGGGGGAGCAGTACTTC CASSQDRAPRGEQYF
- - TRBJ2-7 TRBV15 TGTGCCACCAGCAGAGCTATTAACAGGCGCTCCTACGAGCAGTACTTC CATSRAINRRSYEQYF
- TRBD1 TRBJ2-6 TRBV12-3/TRBV12-4 TGTGCCAGCAGTCCTTTCTCGCCGACAGGGGCGATCTCTGGGGCCAACGTCCTGACTTTC CASSPFSPTGAISGANVLTF
- - TRBJ1-6 TRBV7-9 TGTGCCAGCAGCTTAGGACTAGCGGGGAAAGAGGCCCAGTACTTT CASSLGLAGKEAQYF
- - TRBJ2-5 TRBV6-6 TGTGCCAGCACCGACAGCCCCCAGTACTTC CASTDSPQYF
- - TRBJ1-2 TRBV5-8 TGCGCCAGCAGGGAGGGAGGGAATGGCTACACCTTC CASREGGNGYTF
few - TRBJ2-1 TRBV15 TGTGCCACCAGCGGGGACGATGAGCAGTTCTTC CATSGDDEQFF
- - TRBJ2-7 TRBV20-1 TGCAGTGCTAGAGATCAGGGGAACACCTACGAGCAGTACTTC CSARDQGNTYEQYF
- - TRBJ1-5 TRBV7-9 TGTGCCAGCAGCCAGAGGAGGGACCAGCCCCAGCATTTT CASSQRRDQPQHF
- TRBD1 TRBJ2-7 TRBV7-9 TGTGCCAGCAGTCCCGACAGGGGGGGATCCTACGAGCAGTACTTC CASSPDRGGSYEQYF
- - TRBJ2-7 TRBV10-3 TGTGCCATCAGAACCGGGGTCCTCGAGCAGTACTTC CAIRTGVLEQYF
- TRBD1 TRBJ1-1 TRBV12-3/TRBV12-4 TGTGCCAGCAGTCTCACCCCCGGACAGGGGATGGCTGAAGCTTTCTTT CASSLTPGQGMAEAFF
- TRBD1 TRBJ2-2 TRBV5-1 TGCGCCAGCAGCTTGGGCTTCACAAGGGGACAGGGGGCTTTGGGCACCGGGGAGCTGTTTTTT CASSLGFTRGQGALGTGELFF
few TRBD2 TRBJ2-5 TRBV28 TGTGCCAGCAGTTATCGGACTAGCGGGAAGGAGGTGACCCAGTACTTC CASSYRTSGKEVTQYF
few - TRBJ1-5 TRBV2 TGTGCCAGCAGTGAACAGGGTTATAGCAATCAGCCCCAGCATTTT CASSEQGYSNQPQHF
- TRBD2 TRBJ2-5 TRBV7-2 TGTGCCACCGAAGCGGGAGTGGGAGAGACCCAGTACTTC CATEAGVGETQYF
many - TRBJ1-5 TRBV6-6 TGTGCCAGCAGTACGCCTCAGAAGCCCCAGCATTTT CASSTPQKPQHF
many - TRBJ2-7 TRBV5-5 TGTGCCAGCAGCTTGGGGCAGAGACTCTACGAGCAGTACTTC CASSLGQRLYEQYF
- - TRBJ2-7 TRBV29-1 TGCAGTGCTAGTCAGTCGGGAGGGGGCTCGGAGCAGTACTTC CSASQSGGGSEQYF
- - TRBJ2-7 TRBV11-2 TGTGCCAGCAGCGCAATTGGTGAGAAGGATGTGAACTTATACGAGCAGTACTTC CASSAIGEKDVNLYEQYF
- - TRBJ1-6 TRBV27 TGTGCCAGCAGTTTATCCTCGGAGAGCTCCTATAATTCACCCCTCCACTTT CASSLSSESSYNSPLHF
- - TRBJ1-1 TRBV25-1 - CASSIYLCSGEMRVPNTEAFF
- - TRBJ1-6 TRBV5-4 TGTGCCAGCAGCTTGGCGGGACTGAAGAATTCACCCCTCCACTTT CASSLAGLKNSPLHF
few - TRBJ1-3 TRBV7-8 TGTGCCAGCAGCTTAGGGGACTCAAGAAACACCATATATTTT CASSLGDSRNTIYF
once - TRBJ1-1 TRBV19 TGTGCCAGTAGTATAGCAGCCGAGGCTTTCTTT CASSIAAEAFF
- - TRBJ2-2 TRBV5-1 TGCGCCAGCAGCCCGGACGGTTACACCGGGGAGCTGTTTTTT CASSPDGYTGELFF
many - TRBJ1-1 TRBV6-1 TGTGCCAGCAGTGAAGGAAGGGGGGTATCTGAAGCTTTCTTT CASSEGRGVSEAFF
- - TRBJ1-1 TRBV7-2 TGTGCCAGCAGACCCGGAGGGTGGAACACTGAAGCTTTCTTT CASRPGGWNTEAFF
- - TRBJ2-5 TRBV7-9 TGTGCCAGCAGCAGCGGTTATGGGGGGCGCGAGACCCAGTACTTC CASSSGYGGRETQYF
few - TRBJ1-1 TRBV9 TGTGCCAGCAGCGTACTTCCACAGAGGGGCACTGAAGCTTTCTTT CASSVLPQRGTEAFF
- TRBD1 TRBJ1-2 TRBV10-3 TGTGCCATCAGTGCTACCTCCGGACAGGGATCGTATGGCTACACCTTC CAISATSGQGSYGYTF
- TRBD1 TRBJ1-1 TRBV29-1 TGCAGCGTCTTCGGGACAGCTATAAGGACTGAAGCTTTCTTT CSVFGTAIRTEAFF
- - TRBJ2-2 TRBV20-1 TGCAGTGCTAGAAAGTCGAACACTGGGGAGCTGTTTTTT CSARKSNTGELFF
once TRBD1 TRBJ2-2 TRBV5-1 TGCGCCAGCAGCTTGGGTCTCGGGACAGGGGCCGGGGAGCTGTTCTTT CASSLGLGTGAGELFF
many - TRBJ2-7 TRBV20-1 TGCAGTGCTTCGTTAGCGGACCCCTACGAGCAGTACTTC CSASLADPYEQYF
many TRBD1 TRBJ1-5 TRBV5-1 TGCGCCACCGAGGCTTGGACAGGGAGCAATCAGCCCCAGCATTTT CATEAWTGSNQPQHF
once TRBD1 TRBJ1-6 TRBV2 TGTGCCAGCAGTGAAATACAGGGGGCCGTCAATTCACCCCTCCACTTT CASSEIQGAVNSPLHF
- - TRBJ2-1 TRBV7-2 TGTGCCAGCAGCCGCGCGGGGGCGGCAAATGAGCAGTTCTTC CASSRAGAANEQFF
few - TRBJ2-2 TRBV5-1 TGCGCCAGCAGCCTCCAGGGCCCTGAGGAGCTGTTTTTT CASSLQGPEELFF
- - TRBJ2-7 TRBV7-2 TGTGCCAGCAGCCCCGCAGGGCCTTTCTACGAGCAGTACTTC CASSPAGPFYEQYF
many TRBD1 TRBJ1-2 TRBV7-9 TGTGCCAGCAGGCCGGGACAGATCTATGGCTACACCTTC CASRPGQIYGYTF